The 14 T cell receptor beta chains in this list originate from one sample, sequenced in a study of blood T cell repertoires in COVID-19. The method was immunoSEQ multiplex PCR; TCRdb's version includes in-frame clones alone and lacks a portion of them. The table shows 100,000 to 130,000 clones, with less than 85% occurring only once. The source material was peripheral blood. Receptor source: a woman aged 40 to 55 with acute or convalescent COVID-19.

The CDR3 bases are TGTGCCAGCAGCTGGCCGGGCGTTGGCGAGGCAGGGAAGGAGACGCAGTATTTT. Translated, it gives CASSWPGVGEAGKETQYF. The rearrangement joins TRBV11-2 to TRBJ2-3; possible D gene TRBD1, 5 bases. V lost 4 bases, J lost 9 bases, and 29 bases lay in between. The CDR3 is 18 amino acids. Germline V CDR1 and CDR2: SGHAT, FQNNGV.

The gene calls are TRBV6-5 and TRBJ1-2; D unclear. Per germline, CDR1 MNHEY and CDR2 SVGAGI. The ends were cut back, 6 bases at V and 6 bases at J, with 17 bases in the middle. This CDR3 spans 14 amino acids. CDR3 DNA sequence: TGTGCCAGCAGACCGGTGAGGTCCGGGAATGGCTACACCTTC. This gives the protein CASRPVRSGNGYTF.

The CDR3 region is CASSLARDTSESLHF. Written as DNA, the CDR3 is TGCGCCAGCAGCTTGGCCCGGGACACCTCCGAATCCCTCCACTTT. The genes are TRBV5-1 and TRBJ1-6, with D possibly TRBD1 on 6 matching bases. V lost 0 bases to trimming and J lost 14 bases, with 18 bases between them. CDR1 is SGHRS and CDR2 is YFSETQ in the germline V gene. The CDR3 runs 15 residues. Filled out from reference TRBV5-1 and TRBJ1-6, the complete variable domain reads KAGVTQTPRYLIKTRGQQVTLSCSPISGHRSVSWYQQTPGQGLQFLFEYFSETQRNKGNFPGRFSGRQFSNSRSEMNVSTLELGDSALYLCASSLARDTSESLHFGNGTRLTVT.

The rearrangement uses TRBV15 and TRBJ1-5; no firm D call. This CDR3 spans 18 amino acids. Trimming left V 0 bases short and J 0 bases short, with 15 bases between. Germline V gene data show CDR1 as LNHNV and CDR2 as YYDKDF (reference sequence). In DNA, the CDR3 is TGTGCCACCAGCAGAGACCACACTAGAGGGCTTAGCAATCAGCCCCAGCATTTT. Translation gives CATSRDHTRGLSNQPQHF.

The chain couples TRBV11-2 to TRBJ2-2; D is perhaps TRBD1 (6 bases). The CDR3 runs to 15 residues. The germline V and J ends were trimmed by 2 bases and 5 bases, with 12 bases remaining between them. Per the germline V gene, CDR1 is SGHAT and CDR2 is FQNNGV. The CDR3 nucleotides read TGTGCCAGCAGCTTATGGCAGGGGTTGACCGGGGAGCTGTTTTTT. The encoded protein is CASSLWQGLTGELFF.

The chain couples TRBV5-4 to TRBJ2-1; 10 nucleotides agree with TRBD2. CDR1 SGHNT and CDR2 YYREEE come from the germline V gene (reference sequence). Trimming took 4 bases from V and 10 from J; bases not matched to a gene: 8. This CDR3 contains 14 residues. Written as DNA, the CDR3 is TGTGCCAGCAGCCCGGGGCTAGCGGGGGCCGAGCAGTTCTTC. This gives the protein CASSPGLAGAEQFF. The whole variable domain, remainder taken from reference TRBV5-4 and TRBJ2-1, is ETGVTQSPTHLIKTRGQQVTLRCSSQSGHNTVSWYQQALGQGPQFIFQYYREEENGRGNFPPRFSGLQFPNYSSELNVNALELDDSALYLCASSPGLAGAEQFFGPGTRLTVL.

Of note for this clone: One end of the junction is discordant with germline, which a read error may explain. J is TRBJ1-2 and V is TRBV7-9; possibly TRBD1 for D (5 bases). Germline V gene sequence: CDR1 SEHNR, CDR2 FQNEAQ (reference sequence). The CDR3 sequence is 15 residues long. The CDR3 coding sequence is TGTGCCAGCACCTTACGCGGGGCGTCCTCGGGGGGCTACACCTTC. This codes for CASTLRGASSGGYTF.

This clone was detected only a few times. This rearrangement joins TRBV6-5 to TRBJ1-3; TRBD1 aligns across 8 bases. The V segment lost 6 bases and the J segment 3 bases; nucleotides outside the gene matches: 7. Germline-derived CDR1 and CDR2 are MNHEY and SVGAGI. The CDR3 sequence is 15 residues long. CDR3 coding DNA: TGTGCCAGCAGCCCACAGGGGGGAATTGGAAACACCATATATTTT. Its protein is CASSPQGGIGNTIYF.

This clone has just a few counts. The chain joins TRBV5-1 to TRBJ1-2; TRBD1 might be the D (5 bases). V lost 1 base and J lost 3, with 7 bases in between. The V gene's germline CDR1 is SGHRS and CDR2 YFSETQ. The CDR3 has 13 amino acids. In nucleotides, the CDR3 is TGCGCCAGCAGCTTGAACAGGCACTATGGCTACACCTTC. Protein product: CASSLNRHYGYTF. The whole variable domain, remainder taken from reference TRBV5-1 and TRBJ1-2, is KAGVTQTPRYLIKTRGQQVTLSCSPISGHRSVSWYQQTPGQGLQFLFEYFSETQRNKGNFPGRFSGRQFSNSRSEMNVSTLELGDSALYLCASSLNRHYGYTFGSGTRLTVV.

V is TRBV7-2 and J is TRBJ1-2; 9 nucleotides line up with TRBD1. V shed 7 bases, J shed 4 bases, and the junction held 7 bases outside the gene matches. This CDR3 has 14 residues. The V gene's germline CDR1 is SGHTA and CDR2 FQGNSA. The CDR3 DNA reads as TGTGCCAGCACCTCAGGACAGGGGTTCTATGGCTACACCTTC. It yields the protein CASTSGQGFYGYTF.

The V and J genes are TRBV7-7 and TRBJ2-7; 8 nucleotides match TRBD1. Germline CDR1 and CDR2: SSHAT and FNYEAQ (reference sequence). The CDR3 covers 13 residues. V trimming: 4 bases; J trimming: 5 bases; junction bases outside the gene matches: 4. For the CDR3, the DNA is TGTGCCAGCAGCTCGGACAGGGACGACGAGCAGTACTTC. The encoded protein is CASSSDRDDEQYF.

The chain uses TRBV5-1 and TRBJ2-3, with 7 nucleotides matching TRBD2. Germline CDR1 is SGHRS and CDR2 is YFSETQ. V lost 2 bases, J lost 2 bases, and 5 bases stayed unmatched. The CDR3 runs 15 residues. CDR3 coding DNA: TGCGCCAGCAGCTTTCTAAGCGGGGACACAGATACGCAGTATTTT. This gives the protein CASSFLSGDTDTQYF.

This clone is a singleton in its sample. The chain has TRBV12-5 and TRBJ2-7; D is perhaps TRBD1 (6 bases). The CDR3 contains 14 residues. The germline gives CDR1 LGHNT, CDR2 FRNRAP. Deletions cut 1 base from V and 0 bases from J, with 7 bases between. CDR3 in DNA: TGTGCTAGTGGTTTGGGGACAGCCTCCTACGAGCAGTACTTC. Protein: CASGLGTASYEQYF.

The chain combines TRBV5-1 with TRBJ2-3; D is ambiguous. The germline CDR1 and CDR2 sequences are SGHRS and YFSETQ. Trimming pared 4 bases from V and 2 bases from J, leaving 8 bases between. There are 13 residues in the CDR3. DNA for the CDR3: TGCGCCAGCAGCAAAGACACCACAGATACGCAGTATTTT. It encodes CASSKDTTDTQYF. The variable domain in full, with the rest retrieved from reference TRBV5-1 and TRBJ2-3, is KAGVTQTPRYLIKTRGQQVTLSCSPISGHRSVSWYQQTPGQGLQFLFEYFSETQRNKGNFPGRFSGRQFSNSRSEMNVSTLELGDSALYLCASSKDTTDTQYFGPGTRLTVL.